This T cell receptor (beta chain) was profiled in a study of CD8+ T cells in alopecia areata. Study overall: The investigators scored severity in treated patients by the percentage of affected scalp area.

With regard to this clone: The antigen is not known.

V lost 0 bases, J lost 5 bases, and 4 bases stayed unmatched. Per the germline V gene, CDR1 is GTSNPN and CDR2 is SVGIG (reference sequence). The CDR3 covers 13 residues. Study-wide results and limits: Affected scalp, especially in alopecia totalis/universalis, had a higher clonality than normal scalp did.

Treatment: oral pan-JAK inhibitor, 5-10 mg twice daily. cDNA serving as the sequencing template came from extracted, reverse transcribed RNA. The data were produced by immunoSEQ multiplex PCR, yet TCRdb's version contains in-frame clones alone and is incomplete. The table includes roughly 46,000 clones, 50% to 70% detected once. This sequence joins TRBV30 and TRBJ2-7, with 7 positions matching TRBD1. Sequences were derived from CD8+ T cells sorted from blood, sampled at week 4, from a patient treated with tofacitinib. This TCR derives from a human donor with alopecia areata. As DNA, the CDR3 is TGTGCCTGGAGTGTACTAAGGGGGCACGAGCAGTACTTC. Encoded protein: CAWSVLRGHEQYF.